This paragraph reports one TCR beta chain. The antigen is unknown. This CDR3 region has 15 residues. Losses at the gene ends were 5 bases for V and 2 bases for J; bases not matched to a gene: 6. Germline values: CDR1 MNHEY, CDR2 SVGEGT. The data stem from a study of vaccination and CD4 T cells after COVID-19. Study at large: The convalescents included six males and four females, and among them two were Hispanic while seven were Caucasian. Cultures designated as controls were supplied with a CEFX pool, an HIV-1 Nef pool, or no peptide.

The treatment denotes: roughly ten-day PBMC culture with coronavirus spike peptide pools or control peptides (ViraFEST assay). The Oncomine TCR Beta short-read assay generated sequence data from the DNA of cultured CD4+ T cells. Cultures of CD4+ T cells served as the source for extracting genomic DNA. TCRdb ran MiXCR on the PCR reads and lists one entry per CDR3 protein. The table includes over 6,500 distinct CDR3 sequences, around 70% detected once. The sequence derives from a human donor who had recovered from COVID-19. The rearrangement uses TRBV6-2 or TRBV6-3 and TRBJ1-5, with 7 nucleotides matching TRBD1. Sequenced input: CD4+ T cells from blood, cultured in vitro. CDR3 bases: TGTGCCAGCAGTAAGACCGGGACAGGCAATCAGCCCCAGCATTTT. Translation: CASSKTGTGNQPQHF.